There are many counts of the clone carrying this TCR beta chain. Its antigen is unidentified. The CDR3 loop spans 14 amino acids. Trimming took 0 bases from V and 2 from J, leaving 7 bases between them. CDR1 is MGHRA, CDR2 YSYEKL, per germline. Time point: patch test 1, 2 weeks after DPC sensitization. The treatment denotes: therapeutic diphenylcyclopropenone sensitization with weekly scalp DPC. The starting material, unfractionated whole blood, was used for total RNA extraction. The data belong to a study of human T cells and chemical hapten exposure. Study-wide results and limits: TCRs exceeding 1 in 1000 frequency stayed unchanged with DPC sensitization. Healthy people's immune response may differ from that of the donors, who had alopecia.

Attachment of unique molecular identifiers to individual cDNA molecules was performed in the library. Each CDR3 protein is one row after TCRdb ran MiXCR on the RACE reads. The sample holds 300,000 to 350,000 distinct CDR3 sequences, approximately 6.9% seen once. Sequences were derived from whole blood, sampled in connection with sensitization to the hapten diphenylcyclopropenone (DPC). This clonotype was sampled from a woman aged 18 to 35 with alopecia areata. Some clones in this sample may be carry-over from other donors' samples. This chain uses TRBV4-1 with TRBJ2-5, with unresolved D. This chain's CDR3 is CASSQDPAQETQYF. Written as DNA, the CDR3 is TGCGCCAGCAGCCAAGATCCAGCTCAAGAGACCCAGTACTTC.